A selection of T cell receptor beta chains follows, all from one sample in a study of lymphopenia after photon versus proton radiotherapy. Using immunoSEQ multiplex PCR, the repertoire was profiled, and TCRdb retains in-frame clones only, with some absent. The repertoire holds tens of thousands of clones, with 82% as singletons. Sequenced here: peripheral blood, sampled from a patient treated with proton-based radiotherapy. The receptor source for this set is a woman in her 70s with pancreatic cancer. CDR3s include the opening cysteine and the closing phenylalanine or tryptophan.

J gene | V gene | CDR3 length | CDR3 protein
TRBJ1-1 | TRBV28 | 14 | CASIRGGPNTEAFF
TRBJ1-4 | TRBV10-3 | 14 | CAISEMRVDEKLFF
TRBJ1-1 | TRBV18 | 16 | CASSPGTVIMNTEAFF
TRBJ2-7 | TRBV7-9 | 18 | CASSLAGVLADLSYEQYF
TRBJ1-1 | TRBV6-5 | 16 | CASSYLRGGGNTEAFF
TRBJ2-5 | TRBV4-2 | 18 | CASSQGETSGPLGETQYF
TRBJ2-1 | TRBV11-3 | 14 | CASSPDSARNEQFF
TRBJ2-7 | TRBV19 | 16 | CASNRAGDRERYEQYF
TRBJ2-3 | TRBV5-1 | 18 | CASSLVSAGGRVTDTQYF
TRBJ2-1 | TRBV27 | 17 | CASSLSAPAGSYNEQFF
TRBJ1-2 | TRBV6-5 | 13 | CASSPQGTYGYTF
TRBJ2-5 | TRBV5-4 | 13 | CASSLTSEETQYF
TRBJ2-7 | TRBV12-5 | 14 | CASGSDRGLYEQYF
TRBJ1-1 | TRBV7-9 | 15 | CASSLYGAENTEAFF
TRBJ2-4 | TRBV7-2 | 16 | CASSSQGGTAKNIQYF
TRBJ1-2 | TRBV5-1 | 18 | CASSLADGIESLTYGYTF
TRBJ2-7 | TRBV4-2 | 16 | CASSPLGPPSSYEQYF
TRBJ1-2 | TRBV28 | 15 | CASSSTGQGAHGYTF
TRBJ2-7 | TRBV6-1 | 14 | CASSAGTGSYEQYF
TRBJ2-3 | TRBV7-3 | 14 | CASSFLAGTDTQYF
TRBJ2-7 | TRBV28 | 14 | CASSWSGNSYEQYF
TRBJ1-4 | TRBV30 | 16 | CAWKLGQGKLNEKLFF
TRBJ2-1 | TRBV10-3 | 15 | CAISEPGTGHGEQFF
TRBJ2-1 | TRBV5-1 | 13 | CASSLDWGREQFF